The clone carrying this T cell receptor (beta chain) was found once. The PCR employed 60 Vbeta primers together with 13 Jbeta primers. Some clones are missing from TCRdb's copy, which holds only in-frame ones; the method was immunoSEQ multiplex PCR. Among about 160,000 clones listed, around three quarters were seen once. The V gene's germline CDR1 is MDHEN and CDR2 SYDVKM. CDR3 length: 15 residues. With V trimmed by 3 bases and J by 1 base, 4 bases remained unmatched. The data derive from a study of cytomegalovirus exposure and HLA in healthy donors. V gene TRBV28 combines with J gene TRBJ1-2; 8 bases map to TRBD1. The sequencing input was PBMCs. The sequence came from a woman in her forties or fifties in good health and CMV-seropositive. CDR3 nucleotides: TGTGCCAGCAGTTTGGGCAGGGGGCTTAACTATGGCTACACCTTC. It is translated as CASSLGRGLNYGYTF.